The 11 T cell receptor beta chains below were found in one sample sequenced in a study of regulatory dendritic cells for organ transplantation. This table comes from immunoSEQ multiplex PCR, and its TCRdb copy is limited to in-frame clones, with some not included. The sample has 20,000 to 25,000 clones, 74% seen once. The sample taken for sequencing was memory CD4+ T cells from blood. Subset meaning: CD45RO+ memory T cells. The receptors shown here come from a human donor in good health.

The gene calls are TRBV12-5 and TRBJ2-7, with D perhaps TRBD2 (5 bases). Germline CDR1 LGHNT, CDR2 FRNRAP. The CDR3 spans 16 residues. Trimming cost V 6 bases and J 6 bases, with 24 bases left between them. This chain's CDR3 is CASGPIYRGRPGEQYF. CDR3 sequence (DNA): TGTGCTAGTGGCCCGATCTACCGGGGTCGTCCGGGCGAGCAGTACTTC.

The V and J genes are TRBV6-5 and TRBJ2-5; perhaps TRBD1 as D (5 bases). The V and J ends lost 5 bases and 1 base respectively, with 8 bases between them. Germline lookup yields CDR1 MNHEY and CDR2 SVGAGI. This CDR3 has 13 amino acids. The CDR3 region has the DNA TGTGCCAGCAGTCGACAGCCCCAAGAGACCCAGTACTTC. Translated, it gives CASSRQPQETQYF.

The CDR3 nucleotides read TGTGCCAGCAGCCAAGATCTAGCGGGGGGCTACGAGCAGTACTTC. Protein: CASSQDLAGGYEQYF. This rearrangement joins TRBV4-2 to TRBJ2-7; TRBD2 aligns across 11 bases. The CDR3 is made up of 15 amino acids. CDR1 and CDR2 (germline): LGHNA, YNFKEQ. With 0 bases clipped from V and 3 bases from J, the junction kept 1 base outside the gene matches.

This clone showed up just a few times. The V call is TRBV6-4, the J call TRBJ1-2; D ambiguous. Trimming took 8 bases from V and 6 from J, leaving 16 bases between them. Germline CDR1 reads MRHNA; CDR2 reads SNTAGT. CDR3 length: 13 amino acids. The CDR3 DNA sequence: TGTGCCAGCTCCCCTGACTCTCGGGATGGCTACACCTTC. It translates to CASSPDSRDGYTF.

This chain uses TRBV18 with TRBJ1-6; no clear D. Trimming pared 2 bases from V and 0 bases from J, leaving 11 bases between. The germline V gene has CDR1 KGHSH and CDR2 LQKENI. The CDR3 runs 17 residues. CDR3 amino acids: CASSPIFPRSYNSPLHF. For the CDR3, the DNA is TGTGCCAGCTCACCAATATTCCCCCGCTCCTATAATTCACCCCTCCACTTT.

V is TRBV7-2 and J is TRBJ1-5; D is unresolved. This CDR3 is built from 13 residues. V was pared by 3 bases and J by 7 bases, with 10 bases between. Germline-derived CDR1 and CDR2 are SGHTA and FQGNSA. The CDR3 DNA sequence: TGTGCCAGCAGCTTTTGGGGAGAGCAGCCCCAGCATTTT. Its protein product is CASSFWGEQPQHF.

The CDR3 sequence is CASSLSGTSGWETQYF. DNA of the CDR3: TGCGCCAGCAGCCTGTCCGGGACTAGCGGTTGGGAGACCCAGTACTTC. The chain has TRBV5-1 and TRBJ2-5, with TRBD2 matching 11 bases. J was trimmed by 5 bases and V by 4 bases; bases with no gene match: 10. From germline, CDR1 is SGHRS and CDR2 YFSETQ. The CDR3 length is 16 residues.

The rearrangement links TRBV19 to TRBJ2-5, with D perhaps matching TRBD1 (7 bases). The CDR3 totals 14 residues. The ends were cut back, 5 bases at V and 4 bases at J, with 14 bases in the middle. Per germline, CDR1 LNHDA and CDR2 SQIVND (reference sequence). The CDR3 reads CASSRGGGGETQYF. The CDR3 DNA reads as TGTGCCAGTAGTCGTGGAGGGGGCGGAGAGACCCAGTACTTC. Full variable domain (outside the CDR3, taken from reference TRBV19 and TRBJ2-5): DGGITQSPKYLFRKEGQNVTLSCEQNLNHDAMYWYRQDPGQGLRLIYYSQIVNDFQKGDIAEGYSVSREKKESFPLTVTSAQKNPTAFYLCASSRGGGGETQYFGPGTRLLVL.

A word on this clone: A junction end diverges from the germline sequence, so it may reflect a read error. The chain combines TRBV10-3 with TRBJ2-7; the D gene is possibly TRBD1 (5 bases). Germline CDR1 ENHRY, CDR2 SYGVKD. This CDR3 has 15 amino acids. The CDR3 bases are TGTGCCATCAGTGAGTCGGGGCACCTAGGCCACGACCAGTACTTC. As protein: CAISESGHLGHDQYF.

The V and J genes are TRBV9 and TRBJ2-7; tentatively, D is TRBD1 (6 bases). The germline V gene has CDR1 SGDLS and CDR2 YYNGEE. The V gene lost 4 bases and the J gene lost 3 bases, with 17 bases spanning the gap. This CDR3 region has 15 residues. The chain's CDR3 is CASSPDVGRGYEQYF. The CDR3 region has the DNA TGTGCCAGCAGCCCCGACGTCGGCAGGGGCTACGAGCAGTACTTC.

The gene calls are TRBV5-1 and TRBJ2-7; 7 positions match TRBD2. The CDR3 runs 15 residues. CDR1 and CDR2 (germline): SGHRS, YFSETQ. V was pared by 4 bases and J by 4 bases, with 11 bases of the junction left unmatched. CDR3 region: CASSLRSGANYEQYF. DNA for the CDR3: TGCGCCAGCAGCCTACGAAGCGGGGCGAATTACGAGCAGTACTTC. Filled out from reference TRBV5-1 and TRBJ2-7, the complete variable domain reads KAGVTQTPRYLIKTRGQQVTLSCSPISGHRSVSWYQQTPGQGLQFLFEYFSETQRNKGNFPGRFSGRQFSNSRSEMNVSTLELGDSALYLCASSLRSGANYEQYFGPGTRLTVT.